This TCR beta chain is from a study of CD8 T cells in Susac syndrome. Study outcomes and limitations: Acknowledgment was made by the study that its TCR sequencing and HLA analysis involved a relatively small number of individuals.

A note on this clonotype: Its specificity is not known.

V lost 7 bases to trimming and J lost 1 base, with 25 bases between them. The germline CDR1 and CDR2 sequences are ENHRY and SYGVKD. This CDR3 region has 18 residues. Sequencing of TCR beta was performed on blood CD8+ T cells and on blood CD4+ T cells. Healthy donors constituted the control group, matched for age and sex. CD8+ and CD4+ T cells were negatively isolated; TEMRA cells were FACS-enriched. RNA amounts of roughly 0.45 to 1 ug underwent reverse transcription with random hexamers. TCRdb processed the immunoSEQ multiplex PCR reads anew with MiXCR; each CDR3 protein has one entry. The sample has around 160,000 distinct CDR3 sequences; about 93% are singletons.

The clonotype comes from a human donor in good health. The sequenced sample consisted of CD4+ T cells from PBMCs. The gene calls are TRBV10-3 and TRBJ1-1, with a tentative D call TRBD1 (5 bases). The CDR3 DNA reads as TGTGCCATCATTCAGTCCCCCGGACAAGCCCGGGGGAACACTGAAGCTTTCTTT. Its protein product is CAIIQSPGQARGNTEAFF.